The clone carrying this TCR beta chain was counted between two and nine times. Antigen unknown. These data are taken from a study of cytomegalovirus exposure and HLA in healthy donors. At the level of the study: Unique TCRs from HLA-typed donors, 85 million to 100 million of them, were held in an early data release.

There are 12 residues in the CDR3. V dropped 5 bases and J dropped 4 bases, with 9 bases sitting between them. Germline loops: CDR1 MDHEN, CDR2 SYDVKM. General study points: There were 164 TCR beta chains listed as cytomegalovirus-associated. In a later analysis, an Asian-associated ancestry cluster reportedly showed fewer N-insertions than the approximately 700-donor mean.

The PCR ran on 60 Vbeta and 13 Jbeta primers. Here immunoSEQ multiplex PCR was the method, and the copy in TCRdb shows in-frame clones only, minus some. Of about 90,000 clones in the sample, approximately 84% were seen once. V usage is TRBV28 and J usage is TRBJ2-7; D gene unclear. The TCR was taken from a man aged 18 to 30 in good health and CMV-seronegative. Material for sequencing was PBMCs. In nucleotides, the CDR3 is TGTGCCAGCAGTCAGATACAATACGAGCAGTACTTC. The encoded protein is CASSQIQYEQYF. The entire variable domain, with the rest obtained from reference TRBV28 and TRBJ2-7, is as follows: DVKVTQSSRYLVKRTGEKVFLECVQDMDHENMFWYRQDPGLGLRLIYFSYDVKMKEKGDIPEGYSVSREKKERFSLILESASTNQTSMYLCASSQIQYEQYFGPGTRLTVT.